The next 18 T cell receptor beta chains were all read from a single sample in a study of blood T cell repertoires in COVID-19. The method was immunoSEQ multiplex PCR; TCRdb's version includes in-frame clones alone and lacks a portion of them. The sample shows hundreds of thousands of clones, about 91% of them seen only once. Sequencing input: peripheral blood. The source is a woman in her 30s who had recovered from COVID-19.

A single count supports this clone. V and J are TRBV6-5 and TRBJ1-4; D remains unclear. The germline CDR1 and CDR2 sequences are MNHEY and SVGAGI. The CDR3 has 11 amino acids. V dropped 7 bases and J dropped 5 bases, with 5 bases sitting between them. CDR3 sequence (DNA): TGTGCCAGCACGCGGAATGAAAAACTGTTTTTT. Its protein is CASTRNEKLFF.

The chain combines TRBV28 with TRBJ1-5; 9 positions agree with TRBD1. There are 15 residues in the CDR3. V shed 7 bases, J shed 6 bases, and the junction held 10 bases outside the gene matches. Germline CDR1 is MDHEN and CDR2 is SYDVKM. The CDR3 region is CASTTDRGGRQPQHF. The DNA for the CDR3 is TGTGCCAGCACCACGGACAGGGGCGGGCGTCAGCCCCAGCATTTT.

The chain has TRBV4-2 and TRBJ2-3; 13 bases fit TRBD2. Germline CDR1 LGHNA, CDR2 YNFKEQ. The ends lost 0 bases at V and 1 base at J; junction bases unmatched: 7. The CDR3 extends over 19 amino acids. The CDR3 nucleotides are TGTGCCAGCAGCCAAGAAGGACTAGCGGGGGTTAGTGGCACAGATACGCAGTATTTT. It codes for CASSQEGLAGVSGTDTQYF.

CDR3 amino acids: CASSLRQPGETQYF. CDR3 in DNA: TGTGCCAGCAGCCTCAGACAGCCTGGGGAGACCCAGTACTTC. This chain links TRBV7-2 with TRBJ2-5; perhaps TRBD1 as D (5 bases). The CDR3 runs 14 residues. V was shortened by 5 bases and J by 5 bases, with 15 bases between the two germline ends. Germline V gene data show CDR1 as SGHTA and CDR2 as FQGNSA.

The CDR3 protein is CASSLLDSRTSKNIQYF. Written as DNA, the CDR3 is TGTGCCAGCAGCTTACTGGACAGCCGGACCTCCAAAAACATTCAGTACTTC. The rearrangement links TRBV7-9 to TRBJ2-4; D perhaps matches TRBD1 (6 bases). The CDR3 loop spans 17 amino acids. V lost 2 bases to trimming and J lost 2 bases, with 16 bases between them. Germline V gene data show CDR1 as SEHNR and CDR2 as FQNEAQ (reference sequence).

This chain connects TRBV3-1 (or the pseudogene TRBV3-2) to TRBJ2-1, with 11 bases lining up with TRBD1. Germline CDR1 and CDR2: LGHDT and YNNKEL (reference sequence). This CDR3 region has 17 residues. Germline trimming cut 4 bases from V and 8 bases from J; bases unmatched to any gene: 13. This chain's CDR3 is CASSRTPGQGDFDEQFF. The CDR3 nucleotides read TGTGCCAGCAGCCGAACGCCGGGACAGGGGGATTTCGATGAGCAGTTCTTC.

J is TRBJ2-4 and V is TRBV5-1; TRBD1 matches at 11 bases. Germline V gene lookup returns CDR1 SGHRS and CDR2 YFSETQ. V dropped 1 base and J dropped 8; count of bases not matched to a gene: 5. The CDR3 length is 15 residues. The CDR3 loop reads CASSLSPGQGDIQYF. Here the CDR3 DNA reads TGCGCCAGCAGCTTGTCTCCGGGACAGGGGGACATTCAGTACTTC.

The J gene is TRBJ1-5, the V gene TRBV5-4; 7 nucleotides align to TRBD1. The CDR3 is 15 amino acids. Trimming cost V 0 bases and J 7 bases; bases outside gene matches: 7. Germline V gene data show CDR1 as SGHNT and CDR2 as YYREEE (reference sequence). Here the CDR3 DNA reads TGTGCCAGCAGCTTGGGAACAGGGGAAGGGCAGCCCCAGCATTTT. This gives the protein CASSLGTGEGQPQHF.

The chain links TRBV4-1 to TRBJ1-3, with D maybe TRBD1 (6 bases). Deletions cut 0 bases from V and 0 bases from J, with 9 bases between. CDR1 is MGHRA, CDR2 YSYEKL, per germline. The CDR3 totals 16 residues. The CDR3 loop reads CASSQEDSSSGNTIYF. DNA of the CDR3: TGCGCCAGCAGCCAAGAGGACAGCTCCTCTGGAAACACCATATATTTT.

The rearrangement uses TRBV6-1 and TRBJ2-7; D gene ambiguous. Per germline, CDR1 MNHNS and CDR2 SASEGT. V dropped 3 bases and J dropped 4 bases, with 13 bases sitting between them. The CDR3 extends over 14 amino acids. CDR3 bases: TGTGCCAGCAGTGACCGCCTTCGGGTATACGAGCAGTACTTC. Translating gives CASSDRLRVYEQYF.

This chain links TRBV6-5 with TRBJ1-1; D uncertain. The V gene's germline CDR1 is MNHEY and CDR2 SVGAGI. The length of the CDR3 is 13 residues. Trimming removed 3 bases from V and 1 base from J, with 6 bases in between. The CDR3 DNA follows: TGTGCCAGCAGTTATTTACAGAACACTGAAGCTTTCTTT. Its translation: CASSYLQNTEAFF.

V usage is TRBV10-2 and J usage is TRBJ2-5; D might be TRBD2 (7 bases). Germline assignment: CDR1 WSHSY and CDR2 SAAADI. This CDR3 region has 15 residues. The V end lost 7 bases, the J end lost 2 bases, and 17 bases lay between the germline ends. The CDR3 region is CASKRGGGVQETQYF. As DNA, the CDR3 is TGCGCCAGCAAAAGAGGGGGGGGAGTACAAGAGACCCAGTACTTC.

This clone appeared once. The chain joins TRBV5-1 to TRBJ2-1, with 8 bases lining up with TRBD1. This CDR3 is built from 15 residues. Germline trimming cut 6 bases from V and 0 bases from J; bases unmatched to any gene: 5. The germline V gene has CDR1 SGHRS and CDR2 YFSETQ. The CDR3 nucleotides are TGCGCCAGCATGGTCCAGGGGGCCTCCTACAATGAGCAGTTCTTC. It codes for CASMVQGASYNEQFF.

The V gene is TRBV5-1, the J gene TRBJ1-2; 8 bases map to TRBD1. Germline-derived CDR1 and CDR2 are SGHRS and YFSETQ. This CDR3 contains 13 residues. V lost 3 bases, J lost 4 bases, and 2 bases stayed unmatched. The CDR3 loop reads CASSSDRGYGYTF. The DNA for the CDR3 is TGCGCCAGCAGCTCTGACAGGGGCTATGGCTACACCTTC.

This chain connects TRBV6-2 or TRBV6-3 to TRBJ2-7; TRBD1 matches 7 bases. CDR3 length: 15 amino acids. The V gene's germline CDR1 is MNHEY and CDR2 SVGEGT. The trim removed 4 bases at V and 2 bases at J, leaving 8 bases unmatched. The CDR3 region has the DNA TGTGCCAGCAGTTTGCTCGGGACAGAGACCTACGAGCAGTACTTC. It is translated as CASSLLGTETYEQYF.

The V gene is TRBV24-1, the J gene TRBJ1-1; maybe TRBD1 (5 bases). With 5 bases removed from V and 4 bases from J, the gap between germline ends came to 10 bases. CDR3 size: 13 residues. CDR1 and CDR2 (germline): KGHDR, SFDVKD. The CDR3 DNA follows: TGTGCCACCAGTGGTAGGGGAGGCACTGAAGCTTTCTTT. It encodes CATSGRGGTEAFF.

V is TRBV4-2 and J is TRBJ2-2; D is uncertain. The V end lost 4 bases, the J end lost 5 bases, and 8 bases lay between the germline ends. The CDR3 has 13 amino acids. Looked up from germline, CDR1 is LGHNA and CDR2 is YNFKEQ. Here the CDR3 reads CASSPHITGELFF. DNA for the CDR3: TGTGCCAGCAGCCCCCACATAACCGGGGAGCTGTTTTTT.

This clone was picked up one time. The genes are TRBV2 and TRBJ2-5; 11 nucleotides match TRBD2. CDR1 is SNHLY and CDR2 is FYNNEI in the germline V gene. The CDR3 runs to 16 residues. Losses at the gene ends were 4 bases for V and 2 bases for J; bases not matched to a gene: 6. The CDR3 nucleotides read TGTGCCAGCAGTGCTAATTTAGCGGGGGGGCAAGAGACCCAGTACTTC. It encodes CASSANLAGGQETQYF. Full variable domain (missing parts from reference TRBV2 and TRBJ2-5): EPEVTQTPSHQVTQMGQEVILRCVPISNHLYFYWYRQILGQKVEFLVSFYNNEISEKSEIFDDQFSVERPDGSNFTLKIRSTKLEDSAMYFCASSANLAGGQETQYFGPGTRLLVL.